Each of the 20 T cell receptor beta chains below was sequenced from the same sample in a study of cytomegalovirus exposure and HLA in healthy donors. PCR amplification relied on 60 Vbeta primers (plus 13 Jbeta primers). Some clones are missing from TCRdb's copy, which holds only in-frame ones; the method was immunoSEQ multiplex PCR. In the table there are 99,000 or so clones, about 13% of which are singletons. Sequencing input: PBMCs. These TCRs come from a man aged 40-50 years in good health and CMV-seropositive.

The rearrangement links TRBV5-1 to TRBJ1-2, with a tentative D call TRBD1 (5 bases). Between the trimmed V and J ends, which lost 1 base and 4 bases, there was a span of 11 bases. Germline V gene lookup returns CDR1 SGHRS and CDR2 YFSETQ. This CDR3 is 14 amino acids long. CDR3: CASSLSTVSYGYTF. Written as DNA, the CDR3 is TGCGCCAGCAGCTTGTCGACAGTGAGCTATGGCTACACCTTC.

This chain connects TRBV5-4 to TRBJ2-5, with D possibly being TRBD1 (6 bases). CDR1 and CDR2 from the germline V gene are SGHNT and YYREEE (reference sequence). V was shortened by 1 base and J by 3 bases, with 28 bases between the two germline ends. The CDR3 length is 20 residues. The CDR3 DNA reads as TGTGCCAGCAGCTTGCCCGGCAACCTAGGGGGACATTGGCGTAAAGAGACCCAGTACTTC. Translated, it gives CASSLPGNLGGHWRKETQYF.

The CDR3 DNA follows: TGTGCCAGCAGTACCGGGACTAGCGGTCAAGAGACCCAGTACTTC. As protein: CASSTGTSGQETQYF. The chain joins TRBV6-5 to TRBJ2-5, with 11 bases aligning to TRBD2. Per germline, CDR1 MNHEY and CDR2 SVGAGI. The CDR3 loop spans 15 amino acids. V was pared by 5 bases and J by 2 bases, with 4 bases of the junction left unmatched.

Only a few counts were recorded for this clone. CDR3 coding DNA: TGTGCCAGCAGCTTTAGCATTTTACTCTACGAGCAGTACTTC. Translated: CASSFSILLYEQYF. V and J are TRBV11-2 and TRBJ2-7; no clear D gene. Trimming cost V 3 bases and J 3 bases, with 12 bases left between them. The CDR3 is 14 amino acids. Germline V CDR1 and CDR2: SGHAT, FQNNGV.

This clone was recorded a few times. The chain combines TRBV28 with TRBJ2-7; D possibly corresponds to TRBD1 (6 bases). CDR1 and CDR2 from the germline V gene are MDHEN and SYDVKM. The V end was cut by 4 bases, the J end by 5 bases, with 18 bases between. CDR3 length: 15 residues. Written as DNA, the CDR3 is TGTGCCAGCAGTTCCATCTCGACAGGATGGAACGAGCAGTACTTC. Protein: CASSSISTGWNEQYF.

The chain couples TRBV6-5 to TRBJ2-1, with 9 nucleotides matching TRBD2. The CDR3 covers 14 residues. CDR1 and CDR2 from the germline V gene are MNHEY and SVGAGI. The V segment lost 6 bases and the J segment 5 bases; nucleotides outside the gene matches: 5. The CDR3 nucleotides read TGTGCCAGCAGACGTAGCGGGGGTGACAATGAGCAGTTCTTC. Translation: CASRRSGGDNEQFF.

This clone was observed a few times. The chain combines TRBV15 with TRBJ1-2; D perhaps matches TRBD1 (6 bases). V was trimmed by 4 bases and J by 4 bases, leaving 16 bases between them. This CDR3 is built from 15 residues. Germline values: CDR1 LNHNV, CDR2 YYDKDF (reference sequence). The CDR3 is CATSIDRRTTYGYTF. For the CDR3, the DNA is TGTGCCACCAGCATCGACAGGCGGACGACCTATGGCTACACCTTC.

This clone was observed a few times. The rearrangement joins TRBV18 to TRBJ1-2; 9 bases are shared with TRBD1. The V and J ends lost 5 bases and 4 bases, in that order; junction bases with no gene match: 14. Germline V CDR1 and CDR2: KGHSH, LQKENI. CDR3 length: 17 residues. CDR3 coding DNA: TGTGCCAGCTCAGCCGCCTCCCGGACAGGGGAGAGCTATGGCTACACCTTC. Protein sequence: CASSAASRTGESYGYTF.

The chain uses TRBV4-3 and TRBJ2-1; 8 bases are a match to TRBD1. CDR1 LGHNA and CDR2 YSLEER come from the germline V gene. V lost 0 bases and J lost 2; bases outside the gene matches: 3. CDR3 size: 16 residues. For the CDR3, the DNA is TGCGCCAGCAGCCAAGATGGACAGGGAACCTACAATGAGCAGTTCTTC. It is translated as CASSQDGQGTYNEQFF.

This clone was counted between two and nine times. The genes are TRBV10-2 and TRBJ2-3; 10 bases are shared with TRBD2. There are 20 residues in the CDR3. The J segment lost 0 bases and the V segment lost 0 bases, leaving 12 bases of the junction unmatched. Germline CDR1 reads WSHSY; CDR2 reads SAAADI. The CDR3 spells CASSESGLAPKITSTDTQYF. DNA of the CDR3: TGCGCCAGCAGTGAGTCGGGACTAGCGCCTAAAATAACTAGCACAGATACGCAGTATTTT.

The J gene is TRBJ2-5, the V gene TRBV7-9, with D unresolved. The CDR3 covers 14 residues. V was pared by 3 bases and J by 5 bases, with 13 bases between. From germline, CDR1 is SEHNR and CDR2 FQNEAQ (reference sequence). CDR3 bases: TGTGCCAGCAGCTTCCCGGGTCACTTGGAGACCCAGTACTTC. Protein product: CASSFPGHLETQYF.

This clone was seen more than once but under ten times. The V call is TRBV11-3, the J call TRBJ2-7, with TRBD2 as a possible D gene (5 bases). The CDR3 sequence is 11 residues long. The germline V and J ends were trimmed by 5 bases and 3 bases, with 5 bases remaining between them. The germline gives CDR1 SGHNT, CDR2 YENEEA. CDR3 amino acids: CASSRDYEQYF. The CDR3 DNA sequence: TGTGCCAGCAGCCGGGACTACGAGCAGTACTTC. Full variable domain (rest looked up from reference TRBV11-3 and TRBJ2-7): EAGVVQSPRYKIIEKKQPVAFWCNPISGHNTLYWYLQNLGQGPELLIRYENEEAVDDSQLPKDRFSAERLKGVDSTLKIQPAELGDSAVYLCASSRDYEQYFGPGTRLTVT.

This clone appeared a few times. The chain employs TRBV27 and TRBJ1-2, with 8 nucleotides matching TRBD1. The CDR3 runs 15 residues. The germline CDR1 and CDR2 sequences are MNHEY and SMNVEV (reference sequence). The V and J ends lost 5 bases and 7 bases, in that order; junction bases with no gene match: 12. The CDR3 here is CASSLRTGPWRGYTF. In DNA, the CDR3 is TGTGCCAGCAGTCTTCGGACAGGGCCATGGCGTGGCTACACCTTC.

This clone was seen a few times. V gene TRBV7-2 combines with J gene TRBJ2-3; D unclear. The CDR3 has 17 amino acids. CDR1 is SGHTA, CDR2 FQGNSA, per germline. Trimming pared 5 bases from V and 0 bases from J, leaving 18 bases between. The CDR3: CASSPRVGGASTDTQYF. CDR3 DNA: TGTGCCAGCAGCCCCCGGGTTGGCGGAGCAAGCACAGATACGCAGTATTTT.

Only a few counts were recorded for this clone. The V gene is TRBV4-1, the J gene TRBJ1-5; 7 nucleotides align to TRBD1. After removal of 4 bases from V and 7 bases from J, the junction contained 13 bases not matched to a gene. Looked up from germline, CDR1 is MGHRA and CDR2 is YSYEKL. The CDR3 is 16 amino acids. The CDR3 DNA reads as TGCGCCAGCAGCCCCATGGAACAGGGGACGGGACAGCCCCAGCATTTT. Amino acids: CASSPMEQGTGQPQHF.

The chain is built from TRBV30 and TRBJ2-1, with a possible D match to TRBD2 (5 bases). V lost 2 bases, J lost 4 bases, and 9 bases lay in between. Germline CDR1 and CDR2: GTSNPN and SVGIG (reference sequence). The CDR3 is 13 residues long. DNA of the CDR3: TGTGCCTGGAGTCCCGGGGATTACAATGAGCAGTTCTTC. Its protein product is CAWSPGDYNEQFF.

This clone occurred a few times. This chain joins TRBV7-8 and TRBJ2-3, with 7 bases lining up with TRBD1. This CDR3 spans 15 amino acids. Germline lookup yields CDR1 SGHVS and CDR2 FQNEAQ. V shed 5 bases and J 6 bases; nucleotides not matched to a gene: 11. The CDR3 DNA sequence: TGTGCCAGCAGCCGACGACAGGGAGAGTCCGATACGCAGTATTTT. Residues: CASSRRQGESDTQYF.

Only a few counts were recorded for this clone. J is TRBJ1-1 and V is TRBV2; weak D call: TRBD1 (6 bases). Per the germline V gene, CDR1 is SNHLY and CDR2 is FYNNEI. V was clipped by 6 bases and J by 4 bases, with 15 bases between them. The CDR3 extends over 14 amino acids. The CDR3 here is CASRPGQLLTEAFF. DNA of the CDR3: TGTGCCAGCAGGCCGGGACAATTACTCACTGAAGCTTTCTTT.

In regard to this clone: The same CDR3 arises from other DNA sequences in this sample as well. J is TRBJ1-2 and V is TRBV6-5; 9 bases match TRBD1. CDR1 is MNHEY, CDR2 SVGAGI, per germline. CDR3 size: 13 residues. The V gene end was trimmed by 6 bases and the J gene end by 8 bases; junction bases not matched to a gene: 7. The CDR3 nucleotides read TGTGCCAGCAGCCCCGACAGGGGGAGAGGCTACACCTTC. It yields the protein CASSPDRGRGYTF.

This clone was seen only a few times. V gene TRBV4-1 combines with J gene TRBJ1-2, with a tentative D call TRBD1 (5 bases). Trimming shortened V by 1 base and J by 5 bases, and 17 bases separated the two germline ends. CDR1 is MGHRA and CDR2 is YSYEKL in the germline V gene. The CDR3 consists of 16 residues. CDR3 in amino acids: CASSQGRGTGNYGYTF. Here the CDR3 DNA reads TGCGCCAGCAGCCAAGGTAGGGGCACAGGAAATTATGGCTACACCTTC.